Listed below are T cell receptor beta chains from one sample, sequenced in a study of blood T cell repertoires in COVID-19. Profiled with immunoSEQ multiplex PCR; TCRdb holds only in-frame clones, not every one. This table has 270,000 or so clones, 86% appearing once. Sequencing was done on a sample of peripheral blood. The receptors were sampled from a man between 35 and 55 years old with active or convalescent COVID-19. The conserved cysteine and the conserved F or W are not part of the CDR3 here.

V: TRBV9
CDR3: ASSLLSRRAMNEQF

V: TRBV7-9
CDR3: ASSLAEYQPQH

V: TRBV24-1
CDR3: ATSDLSGVTGATGELF

V: TRBV28
CDR3: ASETGGRNQPQH

V: TRBV5-5
CDR3: ASESTGGLGNTIY

V: TRBV19
CDR3: ASSIGLPGLSLNEQF

V: TRBV2
CDR3: ASHSGGVLDTQY

V: TRBV9
CDR3: ASSPSGGARETQY

V: TRBV28
CDR3: ASRRGRGNTEAF

V: TRBV27
CDR3: ASSLSIGANTGELF

V: TRBV3-1/TRBV3-2
CDR3: ASSQRISEQF

V: TRBV20-1
CDR3: SAREILGYNEKLF

V: TRBV11-3
CDR3: ASSRQGGAGYT

V: TRBV27
CDR3: ASVRSLPAGTEAF

V: TRBV27
CDR3: ASGTGPTDTQY

V: TRBV11-2
CDR3: ASSLGGGLMNTEAF

V: TRBV9
CDR3: ASSVDGGVAQY

V: TRBV6-5
CDR3: ASSSRSPQEGWGYT

V: TRBV30
CDR3: ACRGTASTEKLF

V: TRBV24-1
CDR3: ATRTSGGNEQF

V: TRBV10-3
CDR3: AISLRQGAGVNSPLH

V: TRBV7-3
CDR3: ASSSTGSQGYT

V: TRBV30
CDR3: AWKGRGGTTEAF

V: TRBV5-5
CDR3: ASSVRVDTQY

V: TRBV12-5
CDR3: ASGSGVPETQY

V: TRBV28
CDR3: ASSFRGAYYNEQF

V: TRBV6-5
CDR3: ASCPDRGGEKLF

V: TRBV7-9
CDR3: ASSPGAYEQY

V: TRBV10-1
CDR3: ASSEREDEQY

V: TRBV5-5
CDR3: ASSLPQGQGFAGDTQY

V: TRBV27
CDR3: ASSLSGLVSSYNSPLH

V: TRBV9
CDR3: ASSVAGEGAGYEQF

V: TRBV6-1
CDR3: ASSDRNEQF

V: TRBV19
CDR3: ASSIVGDQGFHYGYT

V: TRBV4-2
CDR3: ASSQGGTGDYEQY

V: TRBV12-3/TRBV12-4
CDR3: ASTGPGGEKLF

V: TRBV28
CDR3: ASSSGAQNTEAF

V: TRBV9
CDR3: ASSVGQASVHTEAF

V: TRBV29-1
CDR3: SPRGGRGETQY

V: TRBV30
CDR3: AWRLGQGAEAF

V: TRBV15
CDR3: ATSREERYEQY

V: TRBV29-1
CDR3: SNGQGALNEQF

V: TRBV9
CDR3: ASSVVVTKIRNTIY

V: TRBV11-2
CDR3: ASSLDPGRVGYEQY

V: TRBV15
CDR3: ATSSLTGIKMETQY

V: TRBV10-1
CDR3: ASPGGGGNTIY

V: TRBV3-1/TRBV3-2
CDR3: ASSQTSGVLHEQF

V: TRBV11-3
CDR3: ASSLPGPLDTQY

V: TRBV4-1
CDR3: ASSQKPAPADSGANVLT

V: TRBV10-3
CDR3: AVRDSQGGEQF

V: TRBV10-3
CDR3: AMSEGENYGYT

V: TRBV13
CDR3: ASSQRVADTQY

V: TRBV5-5
CDR3: ASSSSGGAVSKNIQY

V: TRBV6-6
CDR3: ASSSGTSGGNEQF

V: TRBV9
CDR3: ASSSRDSYQPQH